This T cell receptor (beta chain) is from a study of cytomegalovirus exposure and HLA in healthy donors. Study results and limitations: In vitro experiments confirmed that three CMV-associated chains were specific for CMV antigens.

Concerning this clone itself: The antigen remains unidentified.

The J segment lost 6 bases and the V segment lost 2 bases, leaving 5 bases of the junction unmatched. The CDR3 spans 15 residues. The germline V gene has CDR1 SNHLY and CDR2 FYNNEI. The donors were part of the roughly 130-subject validation cohort, which stood apart from the 666-subject first cohort. The data were produced by immunoSEQ multiplex PCR, yet TCRdb's version contains in-frame clones alone and is incomplete. The table includes 70,000 or so clones, 90% to 95% detected once. This sequence originates from a woman younger than 30 in good health and CMV-seropositive. The sequencing input was PBMCs. The J gene is TRBJ2-2, the V gene TRBV2; TRBD2 matches 8 bases. CDR3 sequence (DNA): TGTGCCAGCAGTGAATATGGTAGCGGGGCCGGGGAGCTGTTTTTT. Translated: CASSEYGSGAGELFF.